These 32 T cell receptor beta chains were sequenced from one sample in a study of cytomegalovirus exposure and HLA in healthy donors. The PCR ran on 60 Vbeta and 13 Jbeta primers. This table comes from immunoSEQ multiplex PCR, and its TCRdb copy is limited to in-frame clones, with some not included. The table records over 100,000 clones, about four fifths of them present only once. The source material was PBMCs. The receptors originated from a man aged 25 to 40 in good health and CMV-seropositive.

The V call is TRBV6-6, the J call TRBJ2-2; weak D call: TRBD2 (5 bases). The CDR3 spans 15 residues. V was pared by 0 bases and J by 5 bases, with 10 bases between. Germline V gene data show CDR1 as MNHNY and CDR2 as SVGAGI (reference sequence). In nucleotides, the CDR3 is TGTGCCAGCAGTTACTCCCAGGCGGGTACCGGGGAGCTGTTTTTT. Its translation is CASSYSQAGTGELFF.

This chain links TRBV6-6 with TRBJ2-5; 11 positions match TRBD2. This CDR3 is 16 amino acids long. V was pared by 6 bases and J by 5 bases, with 11 bases of the junction left unmatched. Germline CDR1 is MNHNY and CDR2 is SVGAGI (reference sequence). DNA for the CDR3: TGTGCCAGCAGCGATACTAGCGGGGGAGGGTGGGAGACCCAGTACTTC. The encoded protein is CASSDTSGGGWETQYF.

The rearrangement links TRBV7-2 to TRBJ1-1; no firm D call. Per germline, CDR1 SGHTA and CDR2 FQGNSA. V was clipped by 5 bases and J by 3 bases, with 16 bases between them. This CDR3 is 15 amino acids long. CDR3 loop: CASSRPPGEHTEAFF. The DNA for the CDR3 is TGTGCCAGCAGCCGCCCCCCCGGGGAGCACACTGAAGCTTTCTTT.

The chain combines TRBV5-6 with TRBJ2-1, with D perhaps TRBD2 (5 bases). V was pared by 3 bases and J by 0 bases, with 7 bases between. The CDR3 sequence is 14 residues long. Germline V lookup: CDR1 SGHDT, CDR2 YYEEEE. The CDR3 DNA follows: TGTGCCAGCAGCTCGGGGAGCTCCTACAATGAGCAGTTCTTC. Protein product: CASSSGSSYNEQFF.

This clone showed up just a few times. V usage is TRBV5-1 and J usage is TRBJ1-1; 9 nucleotides line up with TRBD1. This CDR3 region has 15 residues. J lost 1 base, V lost 6 bases, and 7 bases had no gene match. The germline gives CDR1 SGHRS, CDR2 YFSETQ. The CDR3 loop reads CASKQQGATNTEAFF. CDR3 DNA sequence: TGCGCCAGCAAGCAACAGGGGGCGACGAACACTGAAGCTTTCTTT.

V and J are TRBV7-6 and TRBJ2-5; D perhaps matches TRBD1 (6 bases). Judging by the DNA end, TRBJ2-7 fits better; the J call may be wrong. The germline V gene encodes CDR1 SGHVS and CDR2 FNYEAQ. The CDR3 length is 14 residues. The CDR3 is CASSYRDIDYEQYF. In DNA form, the CDR3 reads TGTGCCAGCAGCTACCGGGACATAGACTACGAGCAGTACTTC.

The rearrangement uses TRBV7-2 and TRBJ2-3; 12 bases are a match to TRBD2. CDR3 length: 15 amino acids. Per germline, CDR1 SGHTA and CDR2 FQGNSA. V lost 7 bases to trimming and J lost 3 bases; unmatched junction nucleotides: 5. Written as DNA, the CDR3 is TGTGCCAGCACCACTGGACTAGCGGGGACAGATACGCAGTATTTT. It codes for CASTTGLAGTDTQYF. Complete variable domain (other parts from reference TRBV7-2 and TRBJ2-3): GAGVSQSPSNKVTEKGKDVELRCDPISGHTALYWYRQSLGQGLEFLIYFQGNSAPDKSGLPSDRFSAERTGGSVSTLTIQRTQQEDSAVYLCASTTGLAGTDTQYFGPGTRLTVL.

The V and J genes are TRBV28 and TRBJ1-2; D is unclear. V was clipped by 1 base and J by 3 bases, with 9 bases between them. Germline V CDR1 and CDR2: MDHEN, SYDVKM. This CDR3 comprises 14 residues. Here the CDR3 reads CASSLFTGDYGYTF. For the CDR3, the DNA is TGTGCCAGCAGTTTATTTACGGGTGACTATGGCTACACCTTC.

This clone has only one observation. The J gene is TRBJ1-1, the V gene TRBV7-9; a possible D gene is TRBD1 (5 bases). The V gene lost 1 base and the J gene lost 3 bases, with 9 bases spanning the gap. CDR3 length: 14 residues. In germline, CDR1 is SEHNR, CDR2 FQNEAQ (reference sequence). The CDR3, as DNA: TGTGCCAGCAGCTTAGGTGGGGACTACACTGAAGCTTTCTTT. This encodes CASSLGGDYTEAFF. The complete variable domain, with remaining parts taken from reference TRBV7-9 and TRBJ1-1, reads DTGVSQNPRHKITKRGQNVTFRCDPISEHNRLYWYRQTLGQGPEFLTYFQNEAQLEKSRLLSDRFSAERPKGSFSTLEIQRTEQGDSAMYLCASSLGGDYTEAFFGQGTRLTVV.

The V gene is TRBV21-1, the J gene TRBJ2-6; the D call in the table, TRBD1, was not verified against the DNA. TRBV21-1 is recorded as a pseudogene. This CDR3 is built from 19 residues. Written as DNA, the CDR3 is TGTGCCAGCAGCCCCGCCGGGACAGGACCTTTCTCTGGGGCCAACGTCCTGACTTTC. Its protein product is CASSPAGTGPFSGANVLTF.

The chain links TRBV5-5 to TRBJ2-2, with a possible D match to TRBD1 (5 bases). V shed 1 base and J shed 4 bases, with 11 bases lying between them. This CDR3 is 15 amino acids long. Germline V gene data show CDR1 as SGHKS and CDR2 as YYEKEE (reference sequence). The CDR3 coding sequence is TGTGCCAGCAGCTTGCGTCAGGGTGCCACCGGGGAGCTGTTTTTT. Translated: CASSLRQGATGELFF.

This rearrangement joins TRBV21-1 to TRBJ2-1; the D call in the table, TRBD1, was not verified against the DNA. TRBV21-1 is a recognized pseudogene. This CDR3 contains 20 residues. The CDR3 DNA follows: TGTGCCAGCAGCAAAACCTTGGACAGGGACAAGCGGGCGGGCCATGATGAGCAGTTCTTC. Its translation: CASSKTLDRDKRAGHDEQFF.

The chain is built from TRBV10-2 and TRBJ2-1; D perhaps matches TRBD2 (5 bases). The V and J ends lost 7 bases and 8 bases respectively, with 15 bases between them. The CDR3 spans 13 residues. Germline V gives CDR1 WSHSY, CDR2 SAAADI. Here the CDR3 reads CASTLLPGYEQFF. The CDR3 nucleotides are TGCGCCAGCACTCTCCTCCCGGGGTATGAGCAGTTCTTC.

The chain couples TRBV7-9 to TRBJ2-1; D is perhaps TRBD2 (5 bases). The CDR3 length is 14 residues. V lost 6 bases to trimming and J lost 3 bases, with 12 bases between them. In germline, CDR1 is SEHNR, CDR2 FQNEAQ (reference sequence). The CDR3 loop is CASSPGSLYNEQFF. CDR3 sequence (DNA): TGTGCCAGCAGTCCGGGATCCCTCTACAATGAGCAGTTCTTC.

This chain links TRBV7-2 with TRBJ2-1; 15 bases agree with TRBD2. Germline V CDR1 and CDR2: SGHTA, FQGNSA. V was clipped by 4 bases and J by 8 bases; unmatched bases: 6. CDR3 length equals 16 residues. The CDR3 is CASSSRTSGGADEQFF. The DNA of the CDR3 is TGTGCCAGCAGCTCCCGGACTAGCGGGGGGGCCGATGAGCAGTTCTTC. Complete variable domain (other parts from reference TRBV7-2 and TRBJ2-1): GAGVSQSPSNKVTEKGKDVELRCDPISGHTALYWYRQSLGQGLEFLIYFQGNSAPDKSGLPSDRFSAERTGGSVSTLTIQRTQQEDSAVYLCASSSRTSGGADEQFFGPGTRLTVL.

This clone was found a few times. This chain joins TRBV19 and TRBJ1-1; TRBD1 aligns across 7 bases. The CDR3 runs 13 residues. Germline values: CDR1 LNHDA, CDR2 SQIVND (reference sequence). V lost 9 bases and J lost 4; bases outside the gene matches: 8. The CDR3 DNA reads as TGTGCCAGCCTCCACAGGGGAGGCACTGAAGCTTTCTTT. It codes for CASLHRGGTEAFF.

This clone appeared a single time. The rearrangement links TRBV29-1 to TRBJ2-3, with 8 bases matching TRBD1. Germline loops: CDR1 SQVTM, CDR2 ANQGSEA. V gave up 7 bases and J gave up 1 base; unmatched junction bases: 4. The CDR3 has 13 amino acids. CDR3: CSAPTGGTDTQYF. CDR3 in DNA: TGCAGCGCCCCGACAGGGGGCACAGATACGCAGTATTTT.

The genes are TRBV5-1 and TRBJ2-3; tentative D call: TRBD1 (6 bases). This CDR3 comprises 15 residues. Trimming stripped 0 bases from V and 0 bases from J, with 8 bases between. Germline CDR1 is SGHRS and CDR2 is YFSETQ. CDR3 nucleotide sequence: TGCGCCAGCAGCTTGGAAACAGGGAGCACAGATACGCAGTATTTT. Encoded protein: CASSLETGSTDTQYF.

In this sample, this clone turned up once. The chain links TRBV18 to TRBJ1-1; TRBD1 matches 7 bases. The CDR3 has 14 residues. V lost 4 bases and J lost 6; bases outside the gene matches: 8. CDR1 KGHSH and CDR2 LQKENI come from the germline V gene. CDR3 loop: CASSQQGWRPEAFF. DNA of the CDR3: TGTGCCAGCTCACAACAGGGGTGGCGGCCTGAAGCTTTCTTT.

The chain joins TRBV6-1 to TRBJ1-6; TRBD1 matches 7 bases. Germline CDR1 is MNHNS and CDR2 is SASEGT. Unmatched junction bases numbered 9, after V lost 2 bases and J lost 8 bases. CDR3 length: 16 amino acids. As DNA, the CDR3 is TGTGCCAGCAGTGAACAGGGGGTAGTTGGCGATTCACCCCTCCACTTT. Its protein product is CASSEQGVVGDSPLHF.

This chain connects TRBV11-2 to TRBJ2-7; D is undetermined. Per the germline V gene, CDR1 is SGHAT and CDR2 is FQNNGV. CDR3 length: 13 amino acids. The V gene lost 2 bases and the J gene lost 4 bases, with 9 bases spanning the gap. Here the CDR3 reads CASSLSFRYEQYV. CDR3 coding DNA: TGTGCCAGCAGCTTAAGTTTCAGGTACGAGCAGTACGTC.

This clone has a handful of counts. V is TRBV6-1 and J is TRBJ2-3, with D perhaps matching TRBD2 (5 bases). Trimming pared 0 bases from V and 2 bases from J, leaving 9 bases between. Germline CDR1 and CDR2: MNHNS and SASEGT. This CDR3 contains 15 residues. The CDR3 here is CASSEAPGNTDTQYF. As DNA, the CDR3 is TGTGCCAGCAGTGAAGCCCCGGGAAACACAGATACGCAGTATTTT.

This clone was observed a single time. The chain employs TRBV15 and TRBJ2-1; D is ambiguous. CDR1 LNHNV and CDR2 YYDKDF come from the germline V gene (reference sequence). The CDR3 has 16 residues. V shed 0 bases and J shed 3 bases, with 12 bases lying between them. The CDR3 sequence is CATSRDLAAYYNEQFF. The CDR3 region has the DNA TGTGCCACCAGCAGAGATCTTGCGGCGTACTACAATGAGCAGTTCTTC.

V usage is TRBV29-1 and J usage is TRBJ1-4; D ambiguous. Between the trimmed V and J ends, which lost 6 bases and 6 bases, there was a span of 17 bases. Germline lookup yields CDR1 SQVTM and CDR2 ANQGSEA. The CDR3 extends over 14 amino acids. CDR3 DNA sequence: TGCAGCGTACGGGGTGGCGGAGAGGATGAAAAACTGTTTTTT. As protein: CSVRGGGEDEKLFF. The full variable domain, in which reference TRBV29-1 and TRBJ1-4 provide the parts outside the CDR3, is SAVISQKPSRDICQRGTSLTIQCQVDSQVTMMFWYRQQPGQSLTLIATANQGSEATYESGFVIDKFPISRPNLTFSTLTVSNMSPEDSSIYLCSVRGGGEDEKLFFGSGTQLSVL.

The chain carries TRBV5-1 and TRBJ2-7; 7 nucleotides align to TRBD1. V trimming: 4 bases; J trimming: 4 bases; junction bases outside the gene matches: 5. Germline V gene sequence: CDR1 SGHRS, CDR2 YFSETQ. There are 13 residues in the CDR3. In DNA, the CDR3 is TGCGCCAGCAGCCCGGACAGGAATTACGAGCAGTACTTC. Its protein is CASSPDRNYEQYF. Variable domain in full (rest from reference TRBV5-1 and TRBJ2-7): KAGVTQTPRYLIKTRGQQVTLSCSPISGHRSVSWYQQTPGQGLQFLFEYFSETQRNKGNFPGRFSGRQFSNSRSEMNVSTLELGDSALYLCASSPDRNYEQYFGPGTRLTVT.

The V gene is TRBV2, the J gene TRBJ2-3; the match to TRBD1 covers 8 bases. Germline lookup yields CDR1 SNHLY and CDR2 FYNNEI. Trimming removed 8 bases from V and 2 bases from J; junction bases left unmatched: 3. CDR3 size: 13 residues. The CDR3 reads CASVQGVTDTQYF. For the CDR3, the DNA is TGTGCCAGCGTACAGGGGGTCACAGATACGCAGTATTTT.

Only one count was recorded for this clone. V usage is TRBV6-1 and J usage is TRBJ1-1; no definite D call. The V gene's germline CDR1 is MNHNS and CDR2 SASEGT. The CDR3 is 15 residues long. Trimming stripped 8 bases from V and 6 bases from J, with 22 bases between. CDR3 coding DNA: TGTGCCAGCGGAAGGACTTTCTCAACCGTCGCTGAAGCTTTCTTT. Translating it yields CASGRTFSTVAEAFF.

This clone came up once. The V call is TRBV6-5, the J call TRBJ1-1; D not resolved. CDR1 is MNHEY, CDR2 SVGAGI, per germline. This CDR3 contains 14 residues. Trimming stripped 6 bases from V and 5 bases from J, with 16 bases between. The CDR3 loop reads CASSRRPRNTEAFF. The CDR3 coding sequence is TGTGCCAGCAGCCGGAGACCTCGGAATACTGAAGCTTTCTTT.

CDR3 amino acids: CASSLDGTGGTGNTIYF. CDR3 sequence (DNA): TGTGCCAGCAGCTTAGATGGGACAGGGGGCACGGGAAACACCATATATTTT. The V and J genes are TRBV7-8 and TRBJ1-3, with 12 bases aligning to TRBD1. Germline V gene sequence: CDR1 SGHVS, CDR2 FQNEAQ. The J segment lost 4 bases and the V segment lost 1 base, leaving 5 bases of the junction unmatched. CDR3 size: 17 residues.

This clone has only a few counts. The chain couples TRBV6-4 to TRBJ2-6; 7 bases match TRBD2. The germline CDR1 and CDR2 sequences are MRHNA and SNTAGT. This CDR3 has 16 residues. V trimming: 3 bases; J trimming: 4 bases; junction bases outside the gene matches: 6. The CDR3 nucleotides are TGTGCCAGCAGTGAGGCGGGAGTACGAGGGGCCAACGTCCTGACTTTC. Translating it yields CASSEAGVRGANVLTF.

The chain has TRBV6-6 and TRBJ1-6; 7 positions agree with TRBD1. Germline CDR1 is MNHNY and CDR2 is SVGAGI (reference sequence). J lost 4 bases, V lost 6 bases, and 3 bases had no gene match. The CDR3 has 14 amino acids. CDR3 bases: TGTGCCAGCAGGGAACAGGGGTATAATTCACCCCTCCACTTT. Translation: CASREQGYNSPLHF.

This sequence joins TRBV28 and TRBJ2-5, with no clear D. The CDR3 runs to 13 residues. CDR1 MDHEN and CDR2 SYDVKM come from the germline V gene. Trimming took 2 bases from V and 4 from J, leaving 8 bases between them. The CDR3 sequence: CASSLGLSETQYF. The CDR3 nucleotides are TGTGCCAGCAGTTTAGGGCTATCAGAGACCCAGTACTTC.